The 26 T cell receptor beta chains reported below all come from one sample, sequenced in a study of blood T cell repertoires in COVID-19. Profiling relied on immunoSEQ multiplex PCR, and the TCRdb table lists in-frame clones only, not all of them. There are 150,000 to 200,000 clones in the sample; around 84% occur only once, and 2% to 3% lies in the top ten. The sample was peripheral blood. All receptors come from a woman older than 75 with COVID-19, enrolled during active disease.

V usage is TRBV3-1 (or the pseudogene TRBV3-2) and J usage is TRBJ2-7, with TRBD2 as a possible D gene (6 bases). V shed 4 bases and J shed 6 bases, with 19 bases lying between them. The CDR3 extends over 15 amino acids. Germline CDR1 and CDR2: LGHDT and YNNKEL (reference sequence). DNA of the CDR3: TGTGCCAGCAGCCGGGACTTACTGGGCGGTGTCGAGCAGTACTTC. It encodes CASSRDLLGGVEQYF.

This rearrangement joins TRBV12-3 or TRBV12-4 to TRBJ2-7, with D possibly TRBD2 on 6 matching bases. The CDR3 length is 13 residues. The V and J ends lost 6 bases and 7 bases respectively, with 16 bases between them. The CDR3 reads CASSPSHSGEQYF. In nucleotides, the CDR3 is TGTGCCAGCAGCCCCTCCCATAGCGGAGAGCAGTACTTC.

A word on this clone: Other DNA sequences from this sample encode an identical CDR3 as well. The rearrangement uses TRBV6-2 or TRBV6-3 and TRBJ1-2, with 7 bases aligning to TRBD1. J was trimmed by 2 bases and V by 5 bases; bases with no gene match: 2. The CDR3 loop spans 13 amino acids. Germline values: CDR1 MNHEY, CDR2 SVGEGT. CDR3 amino acids: CASSRTGNYGYTF. In DNA, the CDR3 is TGTGCCAGCAGTCGGACAGGAAACTATGGCTACACCTTC.

This clone was recorded only once. The rearrangement links TRBV6-1 to TRBJ2-7, with 7 bases aligning to TRBD1. Losses at the gene ends were 8 bases for V and 3 bases for J; bases not matched to a gene: 13. Germline V gene lookup returns CDR1 MNHNS and CDR2 SASEGT. The CDR3 contains 15 residues. CDR3 sequence (DNA): TGTGCCAGCCGCAATGAGGGGGCGAAATTCTACGAGCAGTACTTC. It is translated as CASRNEGAKFYEQYF.

The chain employs TRBV28 and TRBJ1-4; TRBD1 aligns across 9 bases. With V trimmed by 6 bases and J by 8 bases, 7 bases remained unmatched. Germline CDR1 reads MDHEN; CDR2 reads SYDVKM. CDR3 length: 14 residues. CDR3 amino acids: CASRLQGAREKLFF. The CDR3 nucleotides are TGTGCCAGCAGGCTACAGGGGGCGCGGGAAAAACTGTTTTTT.

The CDR3 DNA sequence: TGTGCCAGCAGATCGGTAGCGGGAGATGCCGGGTTCTTC. It yields the protein CASRSVAGDAGFF. The V and J genes are TRBV6-5 and TRBJ2-1, with 9 bases lining up with TRBD2. The CDR3 runs 13 residues. V gave up 6 bases and J gave up 15 bases; unmatched junction bases: 12. Germline V gene lookup returns CDR1 MNHEY and CDR2 SVGAGI.

The J gene is TRBJ2-1, the V gene TRBV2, with a weak D call TRBD2 (5 bases). CDR1 SNHLY and CDR2 FYNNEI come from the germline V gene. Trimming removed 6 bases from V and 7 bases from J, with 16 bases in between. The CDR3 is 14 residues long. CDR3 nucleotide sequence: TGTGCCAGCAGGTCCGGACTCCAAAGGAATGAGCAGTTCTTC. Translated, it gives CASRSGLQRNEQFF.

The CDR3 DNA reads TGTGCCAGTAGTATAGATCGGGGGGGGACTCAGCCCCAGCATTTT. Protein: CASSIDRGGTQPQHF. The chain joins TRBV19 to TRBJ1-5, with D perhaps matching TRBD1 (5 bases). CDR1 LNHDA and CDR2 SQIVND come from the germline V gene (reference sequence). There are 15 residues in the CDR3. Trimming pared 0 bases from V and 6 bases from J, leaving 12 bases between.

This chain uses TRBV5-1 with TRBJ2-7; D perhaps matches TRBD2 (6 bases). The CDR3 loop spans 16 amino acids. Germline V gene lookup returns CDR1 SGHRS and CDR2 YFSETQ. V lost 7 bases and J 1 base, leaving 21 bases between the germline ends. The CDR3 loop reads CASSLLPGANSYEQYF. CDR3 DNA sequence: TGCGCCAGCTCTCTTCTCCCGGGAGCAAATTCCTACGAGCAGTACTTC.

The rearrangement links TRBV27 to TRBJ2-1; 7 nucleotides agree with TRBD2. With V trimmed by 1 base and J by 6 bases, 9 bases remained unmatched. The CDR3 sequence is 16 residues long. Germline CDR1 and CDR2: MNHEY and SMNVEV (reference sequence). CDR3 in DNA: TGTGCCAGCAGTTTATTCCCTAGCGGCCCAGCCAATGAGCAGTTCTTC. Translated, it gives CASSLFPSGPANEQFF.

The J gene is TRBJ2-7, the V gene TRBV28; possible D gene TRBD1, 5 bases. The germline gives CDR1 MDHEN, CDR2 SYDVKM. The CDR3 has 13 amino acids. V was shortened by 4 bases and J by 3 bases, with 10 bases between the two germline ends. The CDR3 region is CASSSGQGYEQYF. The CDR3 DNA sequence: TGTGCCAGCAGTTCCGGACAAGGCTACGAGCAGTACTTC.

This rearrangement joins TRBV14 to TRBJ1-1; TRBD1 matches 7 bases. V shed 4 bases and J 8 bases; nucleotides not matched to a gene: 7. CDR1 SGHDN and CDR2 FVKESK come from the germline V gene. This CDR3 is 13 amino acids long. CDR3 amino acids: CASSLERTGEAFF. CDR3 bases: TGTGCCAGCAGCCTAGAGCGGACAGGAGAAGCTTTCTTT.

CDR3: CASSLYGLAGQETQYF. In DNA, the CDR3 is TGTGCCAGCAGCTTATACGGCCTAGCGGGTCAAGAGACCCAGTACTTC. The rearrangement links TRBV7-2 to TRBJ2-5, with 8 bases matching TRBD2. The CDR3 totals 16 residues. In germline, CDR1 is SGHTA, CDR2 FQGNSA. V lost 2 bases to trimming and J lost 2 bases; unmatched junction nucleotides: 7.

The rearrangement uses TRBV6-5 and TRBJ1-3, with 7 bases that match TRBD1. Germline CDR1 and CDR2: MNHEY and SVGAGI. Germline trimming cut 2 bases from V and 0 bases from J; bases unmatched to any gene: 4. The CDR3 is 16 residues long. In DNA, the CDR3 is TGTGCCAGCAGTTACGCGGGGACAGACTCTGGAAACACCATATATTTT. This codes for CASSYAGTDSGNTIYF.

The CDR3 sequence is CASSALPGENSPLHF. The CDR3 DNA is TGTGCCAGCAGCGCCCTCCCAGGGGAAAATTCACCCCTCCACTTT. V usage is TRBV28 and J usage is TRBJ1-6; tentative D call: TRBD1 (6 bases). From germline, CDR1 is MDHEN and CDR2 SYDVKM. CDR3 length equals 15 residues. The V gene lost 6 bases and the J gene lost 7 bases, with 16 bases spanning the gap.

The chain has TRBV7-9 and TRBJ2-2, with D perhaps matching TRBD1 (7 bases). The germline gives CDR1 SEHNR, CDR2 FQNEAQ (reference sequence). This CDR3 is 16 amino acids long. Trimming removed 7 bases from V and 5 bases from J, with 20 bases in between. CDR3 DNA sequence: TGTGCCAGCACCTCTAACGAGGGGGCGGGGACCGGGGAGCTGTTTTTT. Translating gives CASTSNEGAGTGELFF.

The V gene is TRBV28, the J gene TRBJ1-5, with 7 bases that match TRBD1. V gave up 5 bases and J gave up 6 bases; unmatched junction bases: 7. The germline gives CDR1 MDHEN, CDR2 SYDVKM. The CDR3 loop spans 14 amino acids. CDR3 in DNA: TGTGCCAGCAGTCCCACACAGGGGACTCAGCCCCAGCATTTT. Translated, it gives CASSPTQGTQPQHF.

The DNA for the CDR3 is TGTGCCAGCAGTTTCCTCACGACAGGAAAGTTCAACTACGAGCAGTACTTC. It translates to CASSFLTTGKFNYEQYF. J is TRBJ2-7 and V is TRBV6-2 or TRBV6-3; D is perhaps TRBD1 (6 bases). This CDR3 has 17 amino acids. Trimming took 4 bases from V and 3 from J, leaving 22 bases between them. The germline CDR1 and CDR2 sequences are MNHEY and SVGEGT.

For this clone: The junction departs from germline at one end; a sequencing error may be responsible. This rearrangement joins TRBV19 to TRBJ2-5; D perhaps matches TRBD1 (7 bases). The CDR3 has 16 amino acids. Germline CDR1 reads LNHDA; CDR2 reads SQIVND (reference sequence). This CDR3 is CASSPGGLPGQVTQYF. The CDR3 region has the DNA TGTGCCAGTAGCCCAGGGGGGTTACCGGGCCAAGTGACCCAGTACTTC.

The V call is TRBV7-3, the J call TRBJ1-2; 8 nucleotides line up with TRBD1. J lost 7 bases, V lost 3 bases, and 13 bases had no gene match. Germline CDR1 SGHTA, CDR2 FQGTGA. This CDR3 contains 16 residues. The CDR3: CASSLGRGPGEGGYTF. CDR3 coding DNA: TGTGCCAGCAGCTTGGGCAGGGGGCCCGGCGAGGGTGGCTACACCTTC.

V is TRBV24-1 and J is TRBJ2-1, with D possibly TRBD2 on 5 matching bases. The V end was cut by 5 bases, the J end by 0 bases, with 13 bases between. Germline V gene sequence: CDR1 KGHDR, CDR2 SFDVKD. The CDR3 extends over 16 amino acids. The CDR3 nucleotides are TGTGCCACCAGTGGGTCTAGCCATTTCTCCTACAATGAGCAGTTCTTC. It is translated as CATSGSSHFSYNEQFF.

The gene calls are TRBV19 and TRBJ2-2; TRBD1 aligns across 10 bases. Trimming removed 6 bases from V and 4 bases from J; junction bases left unmatched: 5. CDR3 length: 15 residues. Looked up from germline, CDR1 is LNHDA and CDR2 is SQIVND (reference sequence). As DNA, the CDR3 is TGTGCCAGTAGACGGGACAGGGGCAGCACCGGGGAGCTGTTTTTT. It specifies CASRRDRGSTGELFF.

The chain recombines TRBV12-2 with TRBJ2-6; the listed D gene, TRBD2, was not tested against the DNA. TRBV12-2 is flagged as a pseudogene. The length of the CDR3 is 17 residues. The CDR3 DNA follows: TGTGCAAGTCGCTTAGGGGGAGCGAGGACTGGGGCCAACGTCCTGACTTTC. Protein: CASRLGGARTGANVLTF.

V usage is TRBV7-2 and J usage is TRBJ2-7, with TRBD2 matching over 10 bases. V lost 4 bases to trimming and J lost 6 bases; unmatched junction nucleotides: 6. The CDR3 sequence is 14 residues long. Looked up from germline, CDR1 is SGHTA and CDR2 is FQGNSA. The CDR3 protein is CASSWGTSVSEQYF. The CDR3 nucleotides are TGTGCCAGCAGCTGGGGGACTAGCGTCAGCGAGCAGTACTTC.

The chain carries TRBV5-4 and TRBJ2-7, with 8 bases lining up with TRBD1. Germline CDR1 SGHNT, CDR2 YYREEE (reference sequence). This CDR3 is built from 12 residues. Trimming took 4 bases from V and 6 from J; bases not matched to a gene: 3. Here the CDR3 reads CASSQGQGEQYF. DNA of the CDR3: TGTGCCAGCAGCCAAGGACAGGGCGAGCAGTACTTC.

This rearrangement joins TRBV28 to TRBJ1-2; maybe TRBD1 (5 bases). The ends were cut back, 6 bases at V and 3 bases at J, with 14 bases in the middle. CDR1 is MDHEN, CDR2 SYDVKM, per germline. This CDR3 has 14 amino acids. This CDR3 reads CASRNAGQYYGYTF. The CDR3 DNA sequence: TGTGCCAGCAGGAACGCAGGGCAGTACTATGGCTACACCTTC.